These T cell receptor beta chains were read from a single sample in a study of radiation and T cells in renal cell carcinoma. Produced via immunoSEQ multiplex PCR; TCRdb's table is partial and in-frame only. This table holds about 150,000 clones, more than 70% found once. Material: blood, obtained from a patient whose treatment included radiotherapy and nephrectomy. These receptors originate from a woman aged 45 to 65 with renal cell carcinoma. Each CDR3 is given with its conserved first and last residue. D genes are given only for firm matches. Where a row states a size, it is once, few, many or the class of an expanded clone; other rows omit it.

>NA|TRBJ2-7|TRBV7-8|NA
TGTGCCAGCAGCCCTCCCGGAACAGGGATTGGCGAGCAGTACTTC
CASSPPGTGIGEQYF
>NA|TRBJ2-1|TRBV28|few
TGTGCCATCTTAGGGACCAACTACAATGAGCAGTTCTTC
CAILGTNYNEQFF
>NA|TRBJ2-7|TRBV20-1|NA
TGCAGTGCTGGTTCCTACGAGCAGTACTTC
CSAGSYEQYF
>TRBD1|TRBJ1-5|TRBV7-3|NA
TGTGCCAGCAGCTTAGGGGGACAGAGCAATCAGCCCCAGCATTTT
CASSLGGQSNQPQHF
>NA|TRBJ1-1|TRBV9|few
TGTGCCAGCAGCGTATCAGGGGACGGGAACACTGAAGCTTTCTTT
CASSVSGDGNTEAFF
>NA|TRBJ2-6|TRBV6-5|NA
TGTGCCAGCAGCCAGGATAGCTCTGGGGCCAACGTCCTGACTTTC
CASSQDSSGANVLTF
>NA|TRBJ2-1|TRBV14|NA
TGTGCCAGCAGCTATCACAATGAGCAGTTCTTC
CASSYHNEQFF
>NA|TRBJ2-3|TRBV2|once
TGTGCCAGCAGTGAATTCGCAGATACGCAGTATTTT
CASSEFADTQYF
>NA|TRBJ1-5|TRBV5-8|NA
TGTGCCAGCAGCTTTAATGTCAGGGAGGCGCCCCAGCATTTT
CASSFNVREAPQHF
>NA|TRBJ1-2|TRBV5-1|NA
TGCGCCAGCAGCTTGGACGGAGCATATAACTATGGCTACACCTTC
CASSLDGAYNYGYTF
>NA|TRBJ2-7|TRBV5-1|NA
TGCGCCAGCAGCTTGGACGGGGGCTCCTACGAGCAGTACTTC
CASSLDGGSYEQYF
>NA|TRBJ2-2|TRBV5-1|NA
TGCGCCAGCAGCTTGGGACAGGGAGGCGGCGCCGGGGAGCTGTTTTTT
CASSLGQGGGAGELFF
>NA|TRBJ2-7|TRBV4-3|NA
TGCGCCAGCAGCCGTGCGGACAGAGCTTACGAGCAGTACTTC
CASSRADRAYEQYF
>NA|TRBJ2-3|TRBV27|NA
TGTGCCAGCAGTTCCCAGCGGACTATTCGCACAGATACGCAGTATTTT
CASSSQRTIRTDTQYF
>NA|TRBJ1-5|TRBV6-5|NA
TGTGCCAGCAGCCGCCTAGGGACTCAGCCCCAGCATTTT
CASSRLGTQPQHF
>NA|TRBJ2-3|TRBV7-7|NA
TGTGCTAGCAGCTTAGATTTGGCCACAGATACGCAGTATTTT
CASSLDLATDTQYF
>NA|TRBJ1-4|TRBV6-1|NA
TGTGCCAGCAGTGATGGACTTCTGGGAGAAAAACTGTTTTTT
CASSDGLLGEKLFF
>NA|TRBJ1-2|TRBV7-9|NA
TGTGCCAGCAGCTTAGCGGCAGGGGTCGCCGTTGGCTACACCTTC
CASSLAAGVAVGYTF
>TRBD1|TRBJ1-2|TRBV25-1|NA
TGTGCCCTAAACCGATCAAATCGGGACAGGGGGCGCGACTATGGCTACACCTTC
CALNRSNRDRGRDYGYTF
>NA|TRBJ2-1|TRBV19|NA
TGTGCCACCCTGGCCAGGGGCTCCTACAATGAGCAGTTCTTC
CATLARGSYNEQFF
>NA|TRBJ1-3|TRBV19|NA
TGTGCCAGTAGTGTTGGTTGGTCTGGAAACACCATATATTTT
CASSVGWSGNTIYF
>TRBD2|TRBJ2-7|TRBV7-8|once
TGTGCCAGCAGCCCTCGGACTAGCGGGGGGGCTTACGAGCAGTACTTC
CASSPRTSGGAYEQYF
>NA|TRBJ2-2|TRBV7-3|NA
TGTGCCAGCAGCGCCACGAACACCGGGGAGCTGTTTTTT
CASSATNTGELFF
>TRBD1|TRBJ1-4|TRBV5-1|NA
TGCGCCAGCAGCTGGGACAGTAATGAAAAACTGTTTTTT
CASSWDSNEKLFF
>NA|TRBJ1-5|TRBV19|NA
TGTGCCAGTGCTAAGGAGGGGTCTCACGAGCCCCAGCATTTT
CASAKEGSHEPQHF
>TRBD1|TRBJ2-7|TRBV5-3|NA
TGTGCCAGATTTGCCGACAGGGTAGAGGCCTACGAGCAGTACTTC
CARFADRVEAYEQYF
>TRBD2|TRBJ2-7|TRBV6-5|NA
TGTGCCAGCAGTGGCCCTAGCGGTCCCTCCTACGAGCAGTACTTC
CASSGPSGPSYEQYF
>TRBD1|TRBJ1-2|TRBV2|NA
TGTGCCAGCAGCGGACAGGGTATTCGGTATGGCTACACCTTC
CASSGQGIRYGYTF
>NA|TRBJ2-5|TRBV2|NA
TGTGCCAGCAGGGGGCCCTTCGGGGGCCAAGAGACCCAGTACTTC
CASRGPFGGQETQYF
>NA|TRBJ2-7|TRBV5-5|NA
TGTGCCAGCAGTATGTCTGTGGGTTTCACCTACGAGCAGTACTTC
CASSMSVGFTYEQYF
>NA|TRBJ1-1|TRBV25-1|NA
TGTGCCAGCAGTGAACTCCCCGGGGACACTGAAGCTTTCTTT
CASSELPGDTEAFF
>TRBD2|TRBJ2-7|TRBV5-1|NA
TGCGCCAGCAGTTCCGAGCGGGGGGCGGACGAGCAGTACTTC
CASSSERGADEQYF
>NA|TRBJ1-1|TRBV7-9|NA
TGTGCCAGCAGCTCGTACAATTCGGGTCTTGAAGCTTTCTTT
CASSSYNSGLEAFF
>NA|TRBJ2-5|TRBV14|NA
TGTGCCAGCAGCAAGGGGGACAACCTGGGGGAGACCCAGTACTTC
CASSKGDNLGETQYF
>NA|TRBJ1-5|TRBV6-5|NA
TGTGCCAGCAGTTCCACTTTCAGGAGATCCCAGCCCCAGCATTTT
CASSSTFRRSQPQHF
>NA|TRBJ1-4|TRBV19|NA
TGTGCCAGTAGCGATCTTAGGGGCCTAACTAATGAAAAACTGTTTTTT
CASSDLRGLTNEKLFF
>NA|TRBJ2-1|TRBV19|NA
TGTGCCAGTTCCCAGATCAATGAGCAGTTCTTC
CASSQINEQFF
>TRBD2|TRBJ2-1|TRBV7-9|NA
TGTGCCAGCAGCGATCCCCCTGGGCGGGGGGGAGGAAATGAGCAGTTCTTC
CASSDPPGRGGGNEQFF
>TRBD1|TRBJ1-3|TRBV15|NA
TGTGCCACCAGCAGACGGACAGGCTTCTTCTCTGGAAACACCATATATTTT
CATSRRTGFFSGNTIYF
>TRBD2|TRBJ2-5|TRBV4-2|once
TGTGCCAGCAGCCAGGCGGGGGGCCGGGCAGAGACCCAGTACTTC
CASSQAGGRAETQYF
>NA|TRBJ1-1|TRBV7-9|few
TGTGCCAGCAGCTGGCCCTACACTGAAGCTTTCTTT
CASSWPYTEAFF
>TRBD1|TRBJ1-2|TRBV7-3|NA
TGTGCCAGCAGCCCCCAAGGTGGGACAGTTGAGGCCTGGAGAGGCTACACCTTC
CASSPQGGTVEAWRGYTF
>NA|TRBJ2-5|TRBV28|NA
TGTGCCAGCAGTTTCCAAAAAGGGAACCAAGAGACCCAGTACTTC
CASSFQKGNQETQYF
>TRBD1|TRBJ1-6|TRBV7-9|once
TGTGCCAGCAGCTTGGACAGGGGAAGTTCACCCCTCCACTTT
CASSLDRGSSPLHF
>TRBD1|TRBJ2-2|TRBV7-3|NA
TGTGCCAGCAGCCCACTTGGGACAGTGACGGAAAACACCGGGGAGCTGTTTTTT
CASSPLGTVTENTGELFF
>NA|TRBJ1-2|TRBV6-6|NA
TGTGCCAGCAGTTTTTACCGGGACGGTAACTATGGCTACACCTTC
CASSFYRDGNYGYTF
>NA|TRBJ2-7|TRBV15|NA
TGTGCCACCAGCAGAGATAGAGGGGGTTTAGGCGAGCAGTACTTC
CATSRDRGGLGEQYF
>NA|TRBJ1-2|TRBV4-1|NA
TGCGCCAGCAGCCAAGAGCCAGGGGCTTTGTATGGCTACACCTTC
CASSQEPGALYGYTF
>NA|TRBJ2-7|TRBV5-1|NA
TGCGCCAGCAGCGCGGAGGGACGGAGCTCCTACGAGCAGTACTTC
CASSAEGRSSYEQYF
>NA|TRBJ1-2|TRBV7-2|NA
TGTGCCAGCAGCCCACCCCCCGGGGCTGGCTACACCTTC
CASSPPPGAGYTF
>NA|TRBJ2-5|TRBV7-2|NA
TGTGCCAGCAGCTTATCTGGGAAAGAGACCCAGTACTTC
CASSLSGKETQYF
>TRBD1|TRBJ1-5|TRBV29-1|NA
TGCAGCACTGGAGACAGGGCCAATCAGCCCCAGCATTTT
CSTGDRANQPQHF
>TRBD1|TRBJ2-2|TRBV7-9|NA
TGTGCCAGCAGCTTAGTGGGGACAGGGACCACCGGGGAGCTGTTTTTT
CASSLVGTGTTGELFF
>NA|TRBJ1-1|TRBV6-5|once
TGTGCCAGCAGAGAGAGGGACTCCCTGAACACTGAAGCTTTCTTT
CASRERDSLNTEAFF
>NA|TRBJ2-3|TRBV5-1|NA
TGCGCCAGCAGCCTGGACAGCCACACAGATACGCAGTATTTT
CASSLDSHTDTQYF
>TRBD1|TRBJ1-2|TRBV9|NA
TGTGCCAGCAGCGCAGCCTTGCGGGACAGGGGGTATGGCTACACCTTC
CASSAALRDRGYGYTF
>NA|TRBJ2-7|TRBV10-3|once
TGTGCCATCAGTGAGTCCATCCCCGGACAGACCTACGAGCAGTACTTC
CAISESIPGQTYEQYF
>NA|TRBJ2-2|TRBV7-3|NA
TGTGCCAGCAGCGCCACTACGAACACCGGGGAGCTGTTTTTT
CASSATTNTGELFF
>TRBD2|TRBJ2-7|TRBV5-6|NA
TGTGCCAGCAGCTCATTCTGGCGGGGGGACTCCTACGAGCAGTACTTC
CASSSFWRGDSYEQYF
>NA|TRBJ1-1|TRBV9|NA
TGTGCCAGCAGCGTAGAGCCGGGGATGAACACTGAAGCTTTCTTT
CASSVEPGMNTEAFF